The sequence of this T cell receptor (beta chain) was determined in a study of T cell responses to AZD1222 COVID-19 vaccine. This CDR3 contains 12 residues. V was shortened by 8 bases and J by 6 bases, with 13 bases between the two germline ends. This clone was counted between two and nine times. The repertoire was sequenced with immunoSEQ multiplex PCR; TCRdb's copy has only in-frame clones and lacks some. The sample shows 150,000 to 200,000 clones, almost 95% of them seen only once. The sample was peripheral blood, taken on day 0 of AZD1222 vaccination. This sequence was found in an adult in good health. The rearrangement links TRBV12-3 or TRBV12-4 to TRBJ1-2; TRBD1 might be the D (6 bases). This CDR3 is CASRDRSHGYTF. CDR3 DNA: TGTGCCAGCCGTGACAGGTCCCATGGCTACACCTTC.